Detailed here is one TCR beta chain. The antigen is unknown. This record belongs to a study of identical twins. Findings of the study overall: Cross-sectional statistical analysis, not tracking of the same donors, underpinned the conclusions. Abundant beta clonotypes from cord blood bore fewer insertions; memory repertoires lacked this pattern.

TCRdb redid the calling of the 5' RACE reads with MiXCR, one entry per CDR3 protein. The table includes about 1.7 million distinct CDR3 sequences, under 35% detected once. This CDR3 comprises 11 residues. Germline V CDR1 and CDR2: SQVTM, ANQGSEA. V lost 3 bases and J 8 bases, leaving 7 bases between the germline ends. This sequence originates from a newborn girl in good health. V gene TRBV29-1 combines with J gene TRBJ2-2; D not certain. Sequenced: cord blood. CDR3 protein: CSVETLGELFF. The CDR3 coding sequence is TGCAGCGTTGAGACTTTAGGGGAGCTGTTTTTT.